This T cell receptor beta chain was sequenced during a study of T cells after posttransplantation cyclophosphamide (dated by TCRdb to 2015 to 2016). Looking at the study overall: The study tracked T cell repertoire reconstitution by TRB sequencing after myeloablative bone marrow transplantation using posttransplantation cyclophosphamide as GVHD prophylaxis. Samples from about 35 PTCy-treated patients, along with samples from around 16 of their related bone marrow donors, underwent antigen receptor sequencing. Blood from all 35 or so PTCy patients who had 1-year posttransplant specimens underwent TRB sequencing. TRB sequencing was also done on up to roughly 3 additional blood samples from 2 to 5.2 years after transplant in 3 patients, and on pretransplant blood from 4 patients. TRA and TRB clonality were tightly correlated in several samples, so subsequent TCR analyses focused on TRB only. Public TRB sequences were queried against a database of over 3,500 sequences associated with responses to pathogens, tumor antigens, self-antigens and alloantigens. Here is what the overall study found, with its caveats: The TRB repertoires of T cells infiltrating skin or GI tract showed only limited overlap with the TRB repertoires of T cells in blood. Across the approximately 46 patients, TRB clonality was highly associated with recipient CMV seropositivity and CMV reactivation, and diversity with PTCy was similar to that in the CNI/methotrexate controls. Donor-recipient similarity was low at 1-2 months but rose over the first year, and later blood repertoires were often dominated by donor CD8+ memory clones.

From cysteine to phenylalanine, the CDR3 is 17 amino acids long. The kept DNA is CDR3 alone, 51 bases in frame from the first base. Naive T cells were defined as viable CD3+CD4+ or CD3+CD8+ cells that were CCR7+CD45RA+CD45RO-CD95-CD27+CD28+. On the day of marrow donation, related bone marrow donors gave peripheral blood samples. Mononuclear cells from peripheral blood and bone marrow were separated by Ficoll-Hypaque density centrifugation and then cryopreserved. FACS on a FACSAria II was used to sort CD4+ and CD8+ T cells, including the naive and memory subsets. On this clone: Its antigen remains unidentified. No per-base quality is available; no much larger clone lies one base away.

Genomic DNA was the input for TRB sequencing, which was run either with the immunoSEQ assay at survey resolution or with the hsTCRB kit. The original pipeline was this. The immunoSEQ software handled initial read processing, and the LymphoSeq R package was used for repertoire analyses. Clonality was calculated as 1 minus normalized Shannon entropy, and the Gini coefficient was also calculated for each TRB dataset. To infer phenotypes in unsorted samples, TRB sequences from sorted subsets of the recipient or donor were mapped onto the unsorted samples of the same recipient. Held by TCRdb, this immuneACCESS table contains in-frame sequences only and omits some clones. Under half of the omission traces to an unresolved V gene where checked; the cause of the rest is unknown. For V, J and clone size, that table is used; D and trimming come from the DNA. The sample table lists 30,000 or so clones, about 89% of them with a count of one. In total, the top ten clones hold around 0.26% of the sample.

In this chain, TRBV12-2 is recombined with TRBJ2-5; no DNA check was done on the table's D call, TRBD2. TRBV12-2 is a known pseudogene. The sequencing input was naive CD4+ T cells sorted from PBMCs. This sequence originates from a woman in her sixties or seventies in good health, CMV-negative, and a related stem cell transplant donor. CDR3 reads: CASRKLRAGSWQETQYF. The sequenced DNA: TGTGCAAGTCGCAAACTTCGAGCGGGAAGCTGGCAAGAGACCCAGTACTTC.